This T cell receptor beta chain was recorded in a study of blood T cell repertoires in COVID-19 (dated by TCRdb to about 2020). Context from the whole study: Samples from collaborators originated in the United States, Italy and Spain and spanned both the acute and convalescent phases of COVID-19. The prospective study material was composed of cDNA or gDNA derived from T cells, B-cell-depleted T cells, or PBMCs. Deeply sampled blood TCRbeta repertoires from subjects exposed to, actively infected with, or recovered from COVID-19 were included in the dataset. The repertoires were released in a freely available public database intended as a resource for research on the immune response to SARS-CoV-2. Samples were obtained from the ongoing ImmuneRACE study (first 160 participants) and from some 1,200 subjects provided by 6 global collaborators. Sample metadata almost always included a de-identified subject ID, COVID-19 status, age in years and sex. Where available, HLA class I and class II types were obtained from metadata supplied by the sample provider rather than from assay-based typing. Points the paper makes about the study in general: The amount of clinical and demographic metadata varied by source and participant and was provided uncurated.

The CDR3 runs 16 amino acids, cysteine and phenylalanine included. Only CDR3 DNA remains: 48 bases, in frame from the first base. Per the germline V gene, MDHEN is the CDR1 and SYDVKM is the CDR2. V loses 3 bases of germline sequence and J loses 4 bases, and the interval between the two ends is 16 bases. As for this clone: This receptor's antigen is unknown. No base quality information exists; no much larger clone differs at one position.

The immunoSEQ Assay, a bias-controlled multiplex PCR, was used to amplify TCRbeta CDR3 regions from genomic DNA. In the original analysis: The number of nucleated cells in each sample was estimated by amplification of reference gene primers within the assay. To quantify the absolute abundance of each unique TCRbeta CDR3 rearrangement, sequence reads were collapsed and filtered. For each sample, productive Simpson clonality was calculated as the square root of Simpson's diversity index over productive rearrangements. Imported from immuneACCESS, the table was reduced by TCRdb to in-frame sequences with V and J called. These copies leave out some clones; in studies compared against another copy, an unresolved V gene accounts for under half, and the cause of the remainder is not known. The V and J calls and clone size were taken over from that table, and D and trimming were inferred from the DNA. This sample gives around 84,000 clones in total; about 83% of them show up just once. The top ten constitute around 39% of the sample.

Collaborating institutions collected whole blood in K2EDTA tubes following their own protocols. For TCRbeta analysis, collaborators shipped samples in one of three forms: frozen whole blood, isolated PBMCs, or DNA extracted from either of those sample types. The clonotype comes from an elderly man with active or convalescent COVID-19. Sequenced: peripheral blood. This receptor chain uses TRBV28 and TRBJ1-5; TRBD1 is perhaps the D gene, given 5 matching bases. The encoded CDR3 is CASSLGFGQVNQPQHF. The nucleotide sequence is TGTGCCAGCAGTTTGGGGTTCGGACAAGTTAATCAGCCCCAGCATTTT.